This entry concerns a single T cell receptor (beta chain). The target antigen is unknown. This specimen comes from a study of regulatory T cells in long-lasting Graves disease. Study information: A definition of persistent Graves' disease required over 5 years of antithyroid drugs plus positive TSH receptor antibodies.

As for time point: persistent/refractory GD, antithyroid drugs over 5 years with positive TRAb. PBMC-derived RNA was used for the TCR library. Investigators report Graves' disease was diagnosed under American Thyroid Association guidelines. Germline CDR1 and CDR2: SGDLS and YYNGEE. This CDR3 contains 15 residues. With 4 bases removed from V and 6 bases from J, the gap between germline ends came to 17 bases. The authors built TCR beta libraries using iRepertoire HTBI primers and Arm-PCR of CDR3 regions. One entry per CDR3 protein, called by TCRdb with MiXCR from the multiplex PCR reads. Among about 470,000 distinct CDR3 sequences listed, about a fifth were seen once. Study-level results: Under persistent disease, TRBV28, TRBJ1-2 and TRBJ2-5 were used preferentially. The sample size was small, and this may have reduced accuracy.

This receptor was identified in a female donor with Graves disease. The J gene is TRBJ2-4, the V gene TRBV9, with D perhaps matching TRBD2 (6 bases). The sample consisted of peripheral blood mononuclear cells (PBMCs), taken when the disease was refractory, from a patient treated with antithyroid drugs. The CDR3 sequence is CASSSPGDSANIQYF. In DNA, the CDR3 is TGTGCCAGCAGCTCCCCCGGGGACTCGGCAAACATTCAGTACTTC.